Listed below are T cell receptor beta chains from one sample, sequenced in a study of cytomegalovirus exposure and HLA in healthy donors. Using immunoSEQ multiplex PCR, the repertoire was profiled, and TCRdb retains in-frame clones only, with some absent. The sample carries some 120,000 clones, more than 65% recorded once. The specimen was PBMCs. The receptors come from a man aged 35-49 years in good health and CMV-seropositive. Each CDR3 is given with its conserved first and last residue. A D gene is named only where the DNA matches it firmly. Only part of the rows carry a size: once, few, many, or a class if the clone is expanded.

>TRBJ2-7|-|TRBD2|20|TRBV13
TGTGCCAGCAGTCATAAAGGTTTCGGACTAGGGGACCTGAGCTCCTACGAGCAGTACTTC
CASSHKGFGLGDLSSYEQYF
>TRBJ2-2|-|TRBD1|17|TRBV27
TGTGCCAGCAGTTCCCCCCGGGACAGGGCGAACACCGGGGAGCTGTTTTTT
CASSSPRDRANTGELFF
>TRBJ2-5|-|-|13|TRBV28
TGTGCCAGCGGAACAGTACATCAAGAGACCCAGTACTTC
CASGTVHQETQYF
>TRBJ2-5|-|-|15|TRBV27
TGTGCCAGCAGACCCGTCGTTAGCGGAAGGGAGACCCAGTACTTC
CASRPVVSGRETQYF
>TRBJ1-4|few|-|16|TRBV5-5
TGTGCCAGCAGCTTGGAGGTACCGTGGGCCAATGAAAAACTGTTTTTT
CASSLEVPWANEKLFF
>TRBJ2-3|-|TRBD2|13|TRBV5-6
TGTGCCAGCAGCCGTTCGGGGGGGAATACGCAGTATTTT
CASSRSGGNTQYF
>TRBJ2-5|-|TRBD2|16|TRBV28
TGTGCCAGCAGTTTTGTAGCGGGGCTCTTCCAAGAGACCCAGTACTTC
CASSFVAGLFQETQYF
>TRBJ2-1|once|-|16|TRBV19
TGTGCCAGTAGTCCAGGCAGGGGGGCATCCGACAATGAGCAGTTCTTC
CASSPGRGASDNEQFF
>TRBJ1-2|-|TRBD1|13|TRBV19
TGTGCCAGTAGCCAGGGACAGGGCTATGGCTACACCTTC
CASSQGQGYGYTF
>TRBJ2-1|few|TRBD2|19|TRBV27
TGTGCCAGCAGAGCCCCCCTCCCTAGCGGGGGGGCCCCCTACAATGAGCAGTTCTTC
CASRAPLPSGGAPYNEQFF
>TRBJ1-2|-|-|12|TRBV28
TGTGCCAGCACGGCAGGGGTTTGGGGCTACACCTTC
CASTAGVWGYTF
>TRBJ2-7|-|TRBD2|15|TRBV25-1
TGTGCCAGCAGCCCGGCCCGGGGAGGGTCCTACGAGCAGTACTTC
CASSPARGGSYEQYF
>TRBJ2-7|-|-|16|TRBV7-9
TGTGCCAGCAGCTTTGGCCGACAAGGCATCTCCTACGAGCAGTACTTC
CASSFGRQGISYEQYF
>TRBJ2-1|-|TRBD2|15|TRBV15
TGTGCCATCGCGGGGGGAGGGACGGATTACAATGAGCAGTTCTTC
CAIAGGGTDYNEQFF
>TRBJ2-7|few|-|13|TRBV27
TGTGCCAGCAGTTTACAAGGGGCCTACGAGCAGTACTTC
CASSLQGAYEQYF
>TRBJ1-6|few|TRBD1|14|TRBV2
TGTGCCAGCAGTGAAAGGGACAGGGGTTCACCCCTCCACTTT
CASSERDRGSPLHF
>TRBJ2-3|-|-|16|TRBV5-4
TGTGCCAGCAGCTTAGGAGGGACCCTTAGCACAGATACGCAGTATTTT
CASSLGGTLSTDTQYF
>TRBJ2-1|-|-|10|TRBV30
TGTGCCTGGAGTGGACTGGAGCAGTTCTTC
CAWSGLEQFF
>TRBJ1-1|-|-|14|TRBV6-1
TGTGCCAGCACCCTAGGCGGTATGAACACTGAAGCTTTCTTT
CASTLGGMNTEAFF
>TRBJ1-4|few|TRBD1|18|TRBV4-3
TGCGCCAGCAGCCAAGACCGGGACAGGGCCCTTTTTTATGAAAAACTGTTTTTT
CASSQDRDRALFYEKLFF
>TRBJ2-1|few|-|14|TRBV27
TGTGCCAGCAGTTTTAGGGGATCCTACAATGAGCAGTTCTTC
CASSFRGSYNEQFF
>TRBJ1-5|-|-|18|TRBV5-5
TGTGCCAGCAGCTTGGGGCCCGGGGGGGCCTATAGCAATCAGCCCCAGCATTTT
CASSLGPGGAYSNQPQHF
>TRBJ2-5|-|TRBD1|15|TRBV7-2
TGTGCCAGCAGCCCTCGACAGGGGGCAGGTGAGACCCAGTACTTC
CASSPRQGAGETQYF
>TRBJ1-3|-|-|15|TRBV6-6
TGTGCCAGCAGTTACTCCGGGAGCTCTGGAAACACCATATATTTT
CASSYSGSSGNTIYF
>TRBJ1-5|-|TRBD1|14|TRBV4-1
TGCGCCAGCAGCCAAGATCCAGGGGGCCAGCCCCAGCATTTT
CASSQDPGGQPQHF
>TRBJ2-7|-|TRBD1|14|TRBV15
TGTGCCACCAGCACCGGACAGGGACCCTACGAGCAGTACTTC
CATSTGQGPYEQYF
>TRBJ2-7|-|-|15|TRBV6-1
TGTGCCAGCAGTGAAGAGGACAGTAGCTCCTACGAGCAGTACTTC
CASSEEDSSSYEQYF
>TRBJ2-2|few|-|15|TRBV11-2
TGTGCCAGCAGCTTAAGAGAGCTTTACACCGGGGAGCTGTTTTTT
CASSLRELYTGELFF
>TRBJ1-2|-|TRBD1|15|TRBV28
TGTGCCAGCAGCCCGGACAGGGGGCGGCATTATGCCTACACCTTC
CASSPDRGRHYAYTF
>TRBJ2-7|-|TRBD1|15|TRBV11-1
TGTGCCAGCAGCGAGGGACAGGGGGTTCACTACGAGCAGTACTTC
CASSEGQGVHYEQYF
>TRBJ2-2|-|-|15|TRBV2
TGTGCCAGCAGTGGACGAACTGGCGGCACCGGGGAGCTGTTTTTT
CASSGRTGGTGELFF
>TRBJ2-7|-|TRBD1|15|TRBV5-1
TGCGCCAGCAGCCAAAACCGACAGGGGGCGACCGAGCAGTACTTC
CASSQNRQGATEQYF
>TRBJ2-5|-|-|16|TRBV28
TGTGCCAGCAGTTTGTTCCTAGTTGAGGGCCAAGAGACCCAGTACTTC
CASSLFLVEGQETQYF
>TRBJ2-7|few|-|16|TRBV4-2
TGTGCCAGCAGCCAAGATTTTGCAGGGCAAGGGTACGAGCAGTACTTC
CASSQDFAGQGYEQYF
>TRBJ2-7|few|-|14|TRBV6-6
TGTGCCAGCACCCGGGACATGGGTACCTACGAGCAGTACTTC
CASTRDMGTYEQYF
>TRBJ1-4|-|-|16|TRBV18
TGTGCCAGCTCAGGAAATCCAGGGGAGAAGAATGAAAAACTGTTTTTT
CASSGNPGEKNEKLFF
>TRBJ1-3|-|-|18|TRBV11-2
TGTGCCAGCAGCTTAGATCGAGGCGGGGGAGATTCTGGAAACACCATATATTTT
CASSLDRGGGDSGNTIYF
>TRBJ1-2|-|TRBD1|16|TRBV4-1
TGCGCCAGCAGCCAGCAGACGACAGGGGGTTGGAATGGCTACACCTTC
CASSQQTTGGWNGYTF
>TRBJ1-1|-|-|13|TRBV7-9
TGTGCCAGCAGCTTACAGGGGCACACTGAAGCTTTCTTT
CASSLQGHTEAFF
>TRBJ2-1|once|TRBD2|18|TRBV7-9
TGTGCCAGCAGCTTTGGCCGGACTAGCGGGGGGGCCCACAATGAGCAGTTCTTC
CASSFGRTSGGAHNEQFF
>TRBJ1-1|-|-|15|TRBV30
TGTGCCTGGAGTGTAGTTGACAGGAGGAACACTGAAGCTTTCTTT
CAWSVVDRRNTEAFF
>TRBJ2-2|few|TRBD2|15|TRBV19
TGTGCCAGTAGATCCGGGACTAAGAACACCGGGGAGCTGTTTTTT
CASRSGTKNTGELFF
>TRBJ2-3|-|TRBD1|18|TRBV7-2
TGTGCCAGCAGCCCCAGACCCACCAGGGGGCTGAACACAGATACGCAGTATTTT
CASSPRPTRGLNTDTQYF
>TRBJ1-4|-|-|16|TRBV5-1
TGCGCCAGCATGTCAGGGGCGGTGGGATCTAATGAAAAACTGTTTTTT
CASMSGAVGSNEKLFF
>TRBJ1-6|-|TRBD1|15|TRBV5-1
TGCGCCAGCAGCCAGGACAGGGGGTTTAGTCCGCGCCTCCACTTT
CASSQDRGFSPRLHF
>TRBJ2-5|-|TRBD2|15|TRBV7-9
TGTGCCAGCAGCTTGACCGGGACTAGAGGAGAGACCCAGTACTTC
CASSLTGTRGETQYF
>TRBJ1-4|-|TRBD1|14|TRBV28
TGTGCCAGCAGGGAAGACAGGGCGAATGAAAAACTGTTTTTT
CASREDRANEKLFF
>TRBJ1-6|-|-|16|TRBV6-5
TGTGCCAGCAGTTACTCTAGGGCAGGGATAAGTTCACCCCTCCACTTT
CASSYSRAGISSPLHF
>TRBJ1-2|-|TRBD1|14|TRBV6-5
TGTGCCAGCAGTTACTTGGGGACAGGGGGTGGCTACACCTTC
CASSYLGTGGGYTF
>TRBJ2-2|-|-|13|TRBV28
TGTGCCAGCAGTTTTTCAGGGCGCGGGGAGCTGTTTTTT
CASSFSGRGELFF
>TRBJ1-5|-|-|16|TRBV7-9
TGTGCCAGCAGCTTAAACCCCGAGGGTGGGTATCAGCCCCAGCATTTT
CASSLNPEGGYQPQHF
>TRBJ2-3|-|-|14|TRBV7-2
TGTGCCAGCAGCCCGACTTGGGGCACAGATACGCAGTATTTT
CASSPTWGTDTQYF